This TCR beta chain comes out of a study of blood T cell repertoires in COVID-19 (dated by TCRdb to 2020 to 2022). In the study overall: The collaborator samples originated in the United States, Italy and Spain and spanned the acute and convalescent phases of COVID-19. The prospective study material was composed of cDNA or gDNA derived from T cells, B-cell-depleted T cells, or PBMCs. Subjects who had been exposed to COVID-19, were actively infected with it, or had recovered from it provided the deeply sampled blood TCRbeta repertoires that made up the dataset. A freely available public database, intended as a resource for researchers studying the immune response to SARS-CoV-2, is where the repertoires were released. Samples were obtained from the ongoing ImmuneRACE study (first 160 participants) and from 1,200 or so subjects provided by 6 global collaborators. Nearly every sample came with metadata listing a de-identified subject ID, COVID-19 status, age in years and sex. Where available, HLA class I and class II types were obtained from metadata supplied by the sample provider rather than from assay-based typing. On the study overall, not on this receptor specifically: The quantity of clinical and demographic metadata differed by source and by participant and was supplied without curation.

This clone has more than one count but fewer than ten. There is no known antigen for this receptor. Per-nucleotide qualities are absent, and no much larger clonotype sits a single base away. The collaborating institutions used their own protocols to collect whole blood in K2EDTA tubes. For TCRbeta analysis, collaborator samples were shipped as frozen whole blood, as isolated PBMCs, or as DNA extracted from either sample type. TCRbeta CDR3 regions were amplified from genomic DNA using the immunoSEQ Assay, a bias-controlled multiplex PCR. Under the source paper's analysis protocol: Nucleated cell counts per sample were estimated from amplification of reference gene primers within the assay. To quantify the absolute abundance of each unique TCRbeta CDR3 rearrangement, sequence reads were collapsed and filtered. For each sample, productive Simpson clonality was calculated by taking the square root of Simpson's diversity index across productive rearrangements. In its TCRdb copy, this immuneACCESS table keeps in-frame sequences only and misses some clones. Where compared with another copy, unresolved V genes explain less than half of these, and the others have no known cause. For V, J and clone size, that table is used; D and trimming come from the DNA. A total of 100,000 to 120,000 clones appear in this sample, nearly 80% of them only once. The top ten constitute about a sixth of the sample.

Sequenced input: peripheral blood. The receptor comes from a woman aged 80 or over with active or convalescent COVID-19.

The DNA is as follows: TGTGCCAGCAGCTTCACCAACGAGGGTGAAGCTTTCTTT. It translates as CASSFTNEGEAFF. The chain was built from TRBV7-6 and TRBJ1-1; the D gene is unclear. The CDR3 numbers 13 residues from cysteine through phenylalanine. The read is trimmed to its CDR3 DNA, 39 bases read in frame from base 1. CDR1 and CDR2 are read off the germline V gene as SGHVS and FNYEAQ. V gives up 3 bases and J gives up 7 bases, and the segment between their germline ends measures 12 bases.